This T cell receptor beta chain was retrieved from a study of identifying expanded T cells in peripheral blood. Study results and limitations: About 1.2 clones differed between technical replicates, versus approximately 17 and 20 over time. Clone count variance between roughly 2-week samples rose with total template count.

In this sample, this clone turned up a few times. The antigen remains undetermined. During the collection period, no donor immune events like infections were recorded. The CDR3 is made up of 12 amino acids. V dropped 5 bases and J dropped 4 bases, with 8 bases sitting between them. Germline-derived CDR1 and CDR2 are MNHEY and SVGAGI. Data came from immunoSEQ multiplex PCR; TCRdb stores just in-frame clones and leaves some out. The table shows approximately 58,000 clones, with about 85% occurring only once. The J gene is TRBJ1-2, the V gene TRBV6-5, with unresolved D. The clonotype was recovered from a person aged 18 to 70 in good health. The source material was blood. CDR3 in DNA: TGTGCCAGCAGTCAGCCCCCCTATGGCTACACCTTC. Protein product: CASSQPPYGYTF.